Many counts were recorded for the clone carrying this TCR beta chain. Its antigen remains unidentified. Profiling of TCR beta VDJ combinations and CDR3 sequences used genomic DNA as template. TCRdb re-derived calls from the reads in MiXCR, one entry per CDR3 protein. The sample includes 400,000 to 500,000 distinct CDR3 sequences, just under 70% of them seen just once. The data originate from a study of CD8+CD57+ T cells in acquired aplastic anemia. Study-wide context: Yields of DNA that came from sorted CD4+ and CD8+ cells averaged approximately 3.2 ug. Read counts for CD4+ cells (from healthy donors) averaged around 10 million. Study-wide points: It was found that roughly 31 CD8+ CDR3 sequences were shared between patients and controls. The study found no significant CD8+ Simpson's diversity difference between patients and controls.

Germline CDR1 SGDLS, CDR2 YYNGEE. This CDR3 is 13 amino acids long. Deletions cut 1 base from V and 2 bases from J, with 6 bases between. This receptor was identified in a human donor in good health, serving as a control. Sequencing used sorted CD4+, CD8+, or CD8+CD57+ T cells (not recorded which) from PBMCs. The J gene is TRBJ2-5, the V gene TRBV9; no firm D call. CDR3 nucleotides: TGTGCCAGCAGCGTAACTATGCAAGAGACCCAGTACTTC. Its translation: CASSVTMQETQYF.